This T cell receptor beta chain was profiled in a study of beta chain features in type 1 diabetes. Study results and limitations: Moderate but significant shortening of TCRB CDR3s was recorded in all four CD4+ subsets from Type 1 diabetes patients.

The isolated RNA, all of it, was reverse transcribed, so expressed TCRB transcripts were what got sequenced. Libraries were prepared by immunoSEQ multiplex PCR; TCRdb keeps only in-frame clonotypes and omits some of them. Of about 900,000 clones listed, around a sixth are singletons. Every donor provided one heparinised blood draw, which averaged around 120 mL. This CDR3 contains 13 residues. The germline V gene encodes CDR1 SGHTA and CDR2 FQGNSA. V was cut by 6 bases and J by 1 base, with 9 bases left in between. Turning to this clone: Antigen: not known.

This receptor was taken from a woman aged 18 to 35 in good health. The chain links TRBV7-2 to TRBJ1-1; no firm D call. The specimen was naive CD4+ T cells from blood. The CDR3, as DNA: TGTGCCAGCAGTAAGACCGCGAACACTGAAGCTTTCTTT. Amino acids: CASSKTANTEAFF.